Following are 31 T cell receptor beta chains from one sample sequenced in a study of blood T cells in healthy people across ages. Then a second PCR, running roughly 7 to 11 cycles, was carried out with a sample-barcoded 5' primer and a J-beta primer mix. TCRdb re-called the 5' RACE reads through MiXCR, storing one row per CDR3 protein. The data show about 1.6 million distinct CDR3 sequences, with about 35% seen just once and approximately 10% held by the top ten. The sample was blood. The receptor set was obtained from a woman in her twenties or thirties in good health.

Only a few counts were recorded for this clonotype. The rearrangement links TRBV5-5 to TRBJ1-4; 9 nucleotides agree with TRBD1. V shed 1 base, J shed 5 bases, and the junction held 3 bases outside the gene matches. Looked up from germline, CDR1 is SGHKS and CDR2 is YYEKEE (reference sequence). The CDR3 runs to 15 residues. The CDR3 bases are TGTGCCAGCAGCTTGCAAGGACAGGGGAATGAAAAACTGTTTTTT. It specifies CASSLQGQGNEKLFF.

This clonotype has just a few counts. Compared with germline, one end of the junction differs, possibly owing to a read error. CDR3 in amino acids: CASSQDLAGGTYGQYF. The CDR3 DNA reads as TGTGCCAGCAGCCAAGACCTTGCAGGGGGGACCTACGGGCAGTACTTC. The chain combines TRBV4-2 with TRBJ2-7; D may be TRBD1 (7 bases). Germline V CDR1 and CDR2: LGHNA, YNFKEQ. The CDR3 has 16 residues.

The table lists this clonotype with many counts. CDR3 protein: CSGKSSSYEQYF. CDR3 in DNA: TGCAGCGGGAAGTCTAGCTCCTACGAGCAGTACTTC. The V call is TRBV29-1, the J call TRBJ2-7, with unresolved D. The V end lost 7 bases, the J end lost 0 bases, and 10 bases lay between the germline ends. The CDR3 loop spans 12 amino acids. The V gene's germline CDR1 is SQVTM and CDR2 ANQGSEA.

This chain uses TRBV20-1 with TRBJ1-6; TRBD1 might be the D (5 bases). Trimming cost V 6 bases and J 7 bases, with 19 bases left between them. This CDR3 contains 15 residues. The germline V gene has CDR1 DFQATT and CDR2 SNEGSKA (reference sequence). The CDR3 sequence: CSAIAQGQPNSPLHF. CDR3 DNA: TGCAGTGCCATAGCCCAGGGTCAGCCCAATTCACCCCTCCACTTT.

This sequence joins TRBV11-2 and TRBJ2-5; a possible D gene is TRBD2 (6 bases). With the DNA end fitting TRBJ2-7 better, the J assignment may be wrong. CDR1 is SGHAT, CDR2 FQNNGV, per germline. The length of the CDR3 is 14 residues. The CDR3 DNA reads TGTGCCAGCAGCAAAAACGTCGGGAGTTCCGAGCAGTACTTC. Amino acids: CASSKNVGSSEQYF.

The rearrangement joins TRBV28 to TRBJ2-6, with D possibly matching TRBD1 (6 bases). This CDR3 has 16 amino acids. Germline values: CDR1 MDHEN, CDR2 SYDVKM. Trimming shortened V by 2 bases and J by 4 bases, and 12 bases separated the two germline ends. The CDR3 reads CASSLPGARGANVLTF. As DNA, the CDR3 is TGTGCCAGCAGTTTACCAGGGGCGCGCGGGGCCAACGTCCTGACTTTC.

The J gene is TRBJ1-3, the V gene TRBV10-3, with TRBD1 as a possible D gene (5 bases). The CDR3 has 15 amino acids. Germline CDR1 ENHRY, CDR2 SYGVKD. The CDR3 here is CGTGTQTLRGNTIYF. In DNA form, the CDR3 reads TGTGGCACCGGGACTCAAACCCTGAGGGGAAACACCATATATTTT.

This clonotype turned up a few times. This CDR3 is CASSQSGDTQYF. DNA for the CDR3: TGCGCCAGCAGCCAGAGCGGGGATACGCAGTATTTT. The chain joins TRBV10-1 to TRBJ2-3, with D possibly matching TRBD2 (6 bases). Germline V gives CDR1 WNHNN, CDR2 SYGVQD (reference sequence). Trimming removed 6 bases at V and 6 bases at J, with 10 bases between. The length of the CDR3 is 12 residues.

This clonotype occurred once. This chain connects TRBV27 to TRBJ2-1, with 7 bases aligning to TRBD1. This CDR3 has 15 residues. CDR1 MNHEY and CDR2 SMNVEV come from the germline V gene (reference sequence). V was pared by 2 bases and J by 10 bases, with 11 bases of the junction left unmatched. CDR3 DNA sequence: TGTGCCAGCAGTTTAGGGGTAAGAGGGGGCAACGAGCAGTTCTTC. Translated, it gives CASSLGVRGGNEQFF.

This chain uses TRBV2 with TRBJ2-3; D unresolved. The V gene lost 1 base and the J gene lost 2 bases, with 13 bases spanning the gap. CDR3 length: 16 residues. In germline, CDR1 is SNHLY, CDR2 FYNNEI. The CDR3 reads CASSEEAGRYTDTQYF. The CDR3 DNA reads TGTGCCAGCAGTGAAGAGGCCGGAAGATACACAGATACGCAGTATTTT. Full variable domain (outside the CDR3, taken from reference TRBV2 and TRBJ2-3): EPEVTQTPSHQVTQMGQEVILRCVPISNHLYFYWYRQILGQKVEFLVSFYNNEISEKSEIFDDQFSVERPDGSNFTLKIRSTKLEDSAMYFCASSEEAGRYTDTQYFGPGTRLTVL.

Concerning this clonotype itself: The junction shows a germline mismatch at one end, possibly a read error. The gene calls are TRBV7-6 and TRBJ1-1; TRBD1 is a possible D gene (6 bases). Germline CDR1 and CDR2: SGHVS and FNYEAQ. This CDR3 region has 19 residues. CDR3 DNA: TGTGCCGGCAGCTTATCGCGGGGTTTTGATAACAGGGCGGACACTGAAGCTTTCTTT. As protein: CAGSLSRGFDNRADTEAFF.

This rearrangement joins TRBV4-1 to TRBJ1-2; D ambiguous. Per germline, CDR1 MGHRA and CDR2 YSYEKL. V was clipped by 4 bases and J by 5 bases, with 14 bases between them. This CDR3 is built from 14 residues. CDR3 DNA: TGCGCCAGCAGCCCAAAGTGGGAAGAATATGGCTACACCTTC. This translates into CASSPKWEEYGYTF.

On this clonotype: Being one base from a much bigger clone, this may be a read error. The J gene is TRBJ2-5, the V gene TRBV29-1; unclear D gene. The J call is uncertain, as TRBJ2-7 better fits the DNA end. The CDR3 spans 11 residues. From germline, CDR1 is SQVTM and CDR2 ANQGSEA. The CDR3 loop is CSVAFNHEQYF. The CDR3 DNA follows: TGCAGCGTTGCGTTTAATCACGAGCAGTACTTC.

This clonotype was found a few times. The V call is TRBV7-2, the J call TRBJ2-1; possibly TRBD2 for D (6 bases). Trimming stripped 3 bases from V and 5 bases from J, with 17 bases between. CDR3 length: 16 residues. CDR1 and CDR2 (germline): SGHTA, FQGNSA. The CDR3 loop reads CASSLTLADSNNEQFF. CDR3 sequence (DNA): TGTGCCAGCAGCTTGACGTTAGCGGATTCGAACAATGAGCAGTTCTTC. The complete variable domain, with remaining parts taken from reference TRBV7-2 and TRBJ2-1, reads GAGVSQSPSNKVTEKGKDVELRCDPISGHTALYWYRQSLGQGLEFLIYFQGNSAPDKSGLPSDRFSAERTGGSVSTLTIQRTQQEDSAVYLCASSLTLADSNNEQFFGPGTRLTVL.

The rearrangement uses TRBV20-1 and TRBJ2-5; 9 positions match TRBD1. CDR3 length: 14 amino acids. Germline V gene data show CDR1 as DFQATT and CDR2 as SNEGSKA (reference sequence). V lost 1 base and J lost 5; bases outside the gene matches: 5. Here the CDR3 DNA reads TGCAGTGCTAGAGGGGACAGGGAGCCCGAGACCCAGTACTTC. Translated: CSARGDREPETQYF.

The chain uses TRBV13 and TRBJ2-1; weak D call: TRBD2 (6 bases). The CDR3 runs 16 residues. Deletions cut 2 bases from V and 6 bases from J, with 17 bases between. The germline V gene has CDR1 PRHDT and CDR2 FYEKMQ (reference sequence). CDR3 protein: CASSLRPSVQSNEQFF. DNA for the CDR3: TGTGCCAGCAGCTTACGTCCTAGCGTGCAGAGCAATGAGCAGTTCTTC.

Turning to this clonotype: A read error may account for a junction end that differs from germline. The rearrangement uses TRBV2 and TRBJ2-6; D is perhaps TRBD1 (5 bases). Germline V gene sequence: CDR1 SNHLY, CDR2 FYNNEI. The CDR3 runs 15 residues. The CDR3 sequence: CASSADSSGADVLTF. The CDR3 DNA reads TGTGCCAGCAGCGCCGACAGCTCTGGGGCCGACGTCCTGACTTTC. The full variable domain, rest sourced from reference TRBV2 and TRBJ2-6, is EPEVTQTPSHQVTQMGQEVILRCVPISNHLYFYWYRQILGQKVEFLVSFYNNEISEKSEIFDDQFSVERPDGSNFTLKIRSTKLEDSAMYFCASSADSSGADVLTFGAGSRLTVL.

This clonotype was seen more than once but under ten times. The CDR3 reads CSAIYGALYNEQFF. As DNA, the CDR3 is TGCAGTGCGATATACGGGGCCTTATACAATGAGCAGTTCTTC. V usage is TRBV20-1 and J usage is TRBJ2-1; D tentatively reads TRBD1 or TRBD2 (5 bases each). The CDR3 totals 14 residues. Trimming removed 6 bases at V and 4 bases at J, with 16 bases between. Germline CDR1 reads DFQATT; CDR2 reads SNEGSKA (reference sequence).

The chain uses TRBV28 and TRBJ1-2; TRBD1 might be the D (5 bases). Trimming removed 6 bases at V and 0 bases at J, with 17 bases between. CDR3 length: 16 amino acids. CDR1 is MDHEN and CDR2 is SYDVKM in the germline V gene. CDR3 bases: TGTGCCAGCAGGGGGCCTTATTGGGACTCTAACTATGGCTACACCTTC. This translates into CASRGPYWDSNYGYTF.

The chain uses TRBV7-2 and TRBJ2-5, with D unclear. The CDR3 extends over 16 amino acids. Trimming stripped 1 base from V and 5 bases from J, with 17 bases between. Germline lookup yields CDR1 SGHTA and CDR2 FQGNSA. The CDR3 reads CASSLVERLGSETQYF. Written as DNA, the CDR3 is TGTGCCAGCAGCTTAGTAGAGAGGTTAGGGTCGGAGACCCAGTACTTC.

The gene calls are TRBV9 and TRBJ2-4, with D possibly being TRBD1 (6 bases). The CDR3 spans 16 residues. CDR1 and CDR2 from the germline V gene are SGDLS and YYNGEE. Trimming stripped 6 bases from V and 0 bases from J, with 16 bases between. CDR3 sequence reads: CASKDRDKLAKNIQYF. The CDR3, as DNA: TGTGCCAGCAAGGACCGGGACAAGTTAGCCAAAAACATTCAGTACTTC.

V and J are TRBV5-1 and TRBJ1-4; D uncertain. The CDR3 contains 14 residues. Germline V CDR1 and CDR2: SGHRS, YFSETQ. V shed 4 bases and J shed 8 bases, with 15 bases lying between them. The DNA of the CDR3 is TGCGCCAGCAGCCTCAGGCTCGAGAAAGAAAAACTGTTTTTT. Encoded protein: CASSLRLEKEKLFF.

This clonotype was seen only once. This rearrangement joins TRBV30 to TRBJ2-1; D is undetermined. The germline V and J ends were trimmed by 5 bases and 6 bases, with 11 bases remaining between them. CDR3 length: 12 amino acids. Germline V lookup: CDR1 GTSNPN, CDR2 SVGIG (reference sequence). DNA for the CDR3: TGTGCCTGGGGGCAGAGCTCCAATGAGCAGTTCTTC. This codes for CAWGQSSNEQFF.

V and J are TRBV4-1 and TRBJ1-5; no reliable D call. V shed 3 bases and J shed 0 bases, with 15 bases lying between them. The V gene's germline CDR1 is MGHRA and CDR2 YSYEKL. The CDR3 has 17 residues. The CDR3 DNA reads TGCGCCAGCAGCCATCCGAAAGAAGGAAATAGCAATCAGCCCCAGCATTTT. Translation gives CASSHPKEGNSNQPQHF.

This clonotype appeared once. CDR3 in DNA: TGCGCCAGCAGCTTGGGGCTGGAGCTGTTTTTT. Translating it yields CASSLGLELFF. The rearrangement joins TRBV5-1 to TRBJ2-2; D is unclear. The CDR3 spans 11 residues. Trimming removed 0 bases from V and 10 bases from J, with 4 bases in between. The V gene's germline CDR1 is SGHRS and CDR2 YFSETQ. Full variable domain (remainder filled in from reference TRBV5-1 and TRBJ2-2): KAGVTQTPRYLIKTRGQQVTLSCSPISGHRSVSWYQQTPGQGLQFLFEYFSETQRNKGNFPGRFSGRQFSNSRSEMNVSTLELGDSALYLCASSLGLELFFGEGSRLTVL.

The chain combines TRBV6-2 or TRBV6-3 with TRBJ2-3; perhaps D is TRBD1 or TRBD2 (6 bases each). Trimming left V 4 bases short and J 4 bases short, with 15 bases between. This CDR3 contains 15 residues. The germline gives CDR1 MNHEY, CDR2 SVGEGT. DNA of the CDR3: TGTGCCAGCAGTTCCCGAGGGGGGAGTGCAGATACGCAGTATTTT. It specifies CASSSRGGSADTQYF.

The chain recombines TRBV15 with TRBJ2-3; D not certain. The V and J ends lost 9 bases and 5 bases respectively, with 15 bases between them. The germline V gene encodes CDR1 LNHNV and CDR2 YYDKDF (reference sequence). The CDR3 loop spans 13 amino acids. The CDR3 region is CATQEGAQDTQYF. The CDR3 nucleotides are TGTGCCACTCAGGAAGGCGCACAAGATACGCAGTATTTT. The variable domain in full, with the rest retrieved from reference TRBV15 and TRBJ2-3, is DAMVIQNPRYQVTQFGKPVTLSCSQTLNHNVMYWYQQKSSQAPKLLFHYYDKDFNNEADTPDNFQSRRPNTSFCFLDIRSPGLGDTAMYLCATQEGAQDTQYFGPGTRLTVL.

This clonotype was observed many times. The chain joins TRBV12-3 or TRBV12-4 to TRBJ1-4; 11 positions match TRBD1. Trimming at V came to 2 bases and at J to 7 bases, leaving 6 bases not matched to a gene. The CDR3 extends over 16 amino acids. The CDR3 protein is CASSLRTGGLSEKLFF. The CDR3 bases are TGTGCCAGCAGTTTAAGGACAGGGGGCCTCAGTGAAAAACTGTTTTTT.

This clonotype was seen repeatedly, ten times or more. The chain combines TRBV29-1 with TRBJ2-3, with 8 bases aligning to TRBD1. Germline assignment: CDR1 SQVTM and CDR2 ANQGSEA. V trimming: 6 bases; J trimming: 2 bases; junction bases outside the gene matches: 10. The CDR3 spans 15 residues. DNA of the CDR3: TGCAGCGTGATTTATACAGGGGGTCCCACAGATACGCAGTATTTT. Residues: CSVIYTGGPTDTQYF.

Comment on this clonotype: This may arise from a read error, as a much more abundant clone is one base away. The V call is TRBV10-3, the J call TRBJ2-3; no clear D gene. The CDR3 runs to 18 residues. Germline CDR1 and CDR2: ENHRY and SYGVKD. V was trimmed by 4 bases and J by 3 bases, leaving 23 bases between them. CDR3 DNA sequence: TGTGCCATCAGTGCCCGCATTGTGGAAGCGAGCTTAACAGATACGCAGTATTTT. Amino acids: CAISARIVEASLTDTQYF.

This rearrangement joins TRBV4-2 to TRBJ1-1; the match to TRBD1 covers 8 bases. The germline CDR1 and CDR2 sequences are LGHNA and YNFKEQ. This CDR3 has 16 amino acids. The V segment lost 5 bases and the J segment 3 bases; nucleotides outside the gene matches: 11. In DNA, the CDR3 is TGTGCCAGCAGCTCGCAATCAGGGGGCCGGTACACTGAAGCTTTCTTT. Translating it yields CASSSQSGGRYTEAFF.